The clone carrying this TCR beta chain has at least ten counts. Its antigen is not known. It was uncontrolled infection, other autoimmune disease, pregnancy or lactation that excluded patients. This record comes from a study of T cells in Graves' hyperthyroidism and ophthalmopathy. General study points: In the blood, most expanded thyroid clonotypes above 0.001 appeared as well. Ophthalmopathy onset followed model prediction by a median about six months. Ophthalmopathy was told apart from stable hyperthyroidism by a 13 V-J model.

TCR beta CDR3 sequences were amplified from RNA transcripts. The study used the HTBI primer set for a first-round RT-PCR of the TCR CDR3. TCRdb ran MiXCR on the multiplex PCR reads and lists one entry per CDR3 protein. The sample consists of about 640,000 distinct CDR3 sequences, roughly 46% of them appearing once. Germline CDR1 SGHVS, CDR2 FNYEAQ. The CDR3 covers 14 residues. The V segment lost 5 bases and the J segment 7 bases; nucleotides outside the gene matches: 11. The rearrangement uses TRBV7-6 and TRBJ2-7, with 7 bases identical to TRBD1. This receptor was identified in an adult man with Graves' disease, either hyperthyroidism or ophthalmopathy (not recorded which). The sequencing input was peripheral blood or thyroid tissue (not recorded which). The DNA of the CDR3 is TGTGCCAGCAGCACACGAGACGGACAGGAAGAGCAGTACTTC. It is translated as CASSTRDGQEEQYF.